These T cell receptor beta chains were read from a single sample in a study of shared clonotypes between healthy human individuals. Here immunoSEQ multiplex PCR was the method, and the copy in TCRdb shows in-frame clones only, minus some. There are approximately 980,000 clones in the sample; approximately 80% occur only once, and roughly 1.5% lies in the top ten. Sequenced sample: memory CD4+ T cells sorted from blood. These receptors were collected from a man between 18 and 29 years old in good health. Both conserved end residues are part of each CDR3. A D gene is named only where the DNA matches it firmly. The listing skips clone size in some rows; elsewhere it reads once, few, many or a size class.

v_gene,abundance,d_gene,j_gene,CDR3nt,CDR3aa
TRBV9,few,-,TRBJ1-3,TGTGCCAGCAGCACTGGGACTTTCGGCTCTGGAAACACCATATATTTT,CASSTGTFGSGNTIYF
TRBV11-1,many,TRBD1,TRBJ1-1,TGTGCCAGCAGCTCCTCACGACAGGGGAACACTGAAGCTTTCTTT,CASSSSRQGNTEAFF
TRBV12-5,few,-,TRBJ2-2,TGTGCTAGTGGTTTGGACTCCTCGGTGGGGGAGCTGTTTTTT,CASGLDSSVGELFF
TRBV2,-,-,TRBJ1-2,TGTGCCAGCAGTCGTACAGGGTTGGATGGCTACACCTTC,CASSRTGLDGYTF
TRBV5-1,many,-,TRBJ1-6,TGCGCCAGCAGCTTAAGTGTTGGTGATTCACCCCTCCACTTT,CASSLSVGDSPLHF
TRBV6-5,-,-,TRBJ2-7,TGTGCCAGCAGCCCCCGCGGGTCCTACGAGCAGTACTTC,CASSPRGSYEQYF
TRBV19,many,TRBD2,TRBJ2-1,TGTGCCAGTAGTGTTCTTAGCGGGGGGGCCCCGAATGAGCAGTTCTTC,CASSVLSGGAPNEQFF
TRBV25-1,-,-,TRBJ1-2,TGTGCCAGCAGTGAATTAAGTCCAGGGAGGGTTGGCTATGGCTACACCTTC,CASSELSPGRVGYGYTF
TRBV30,-,-,TRBJ1-5,TGTGCCTGGAGGCCGACCTTGGACAGCCGAGGTCCCCAGCATTTT,CAWRPTLDSRGPQHF
TRBV6-1,many,-,TRBJ1-5,TGTGCCAGCAGTGTTAACGGGGATCAGCCCCAGCATTTT,CASSVNGDQPQHF
TRBV7-6,-,TRBD1,TRBJ2-7,TGTGCCAGCAGCTCAATTAGGGGGACAGGGAACGAGCAGTACTTC,CASSSIRGTGNEQYF
TRBV5-1,once,-,TRBJ2-2,TGCGCCAGCAGCTTGGCCGGGTCAGCTAACACCGGGGAGCTGTTTTTT,CASSLAGSANTGELFF
TRBV9,-,TRBD1,TRBJ1-2,TGTGCCAGCAGCGTGGGGGACAGAAGTCACACCTTC,CASSVGDRSHTF
TRBV29-1,-,-,TRBJ1-2,TGCAGCGTTGAAGAGGGGGCGCGGGGCTACACCTTC,CSVEEGARGYTF
TRBV4-2,-,TRBD2,TRBJ2-3,TGTGCCAGCAGCCAAGAAACTAGCGGGGCACGGACAGATACGCAGTATTTT,CASSQETSGARTDTQYF
TRBV19,-,-,TRBJ1-5,TGTGCCAGTAGTCCGTGGGTCTTTTGGGATCAGCCCCAGCATTTT,CASSPWVFWDQPQHF
TRBV6-1,-,-,TRBJ2-3,TGTGCCAGCCGGGCTAGCGGCACAGATACGCAGTATTTT,CASRASGTDTQYF
TRBV7-2,-,-,TRBJ1-2,TGTGCCAGCAGCTTAGCGCGCGACCGCCGGGGCTACACCTTC,CASSLARDRRGYTF
TRBV6-6,once,TRBD1,TRBJ2-2,TGTGCCACTAGACAGGGCCAGACCGGGGAGCTGTTTTTT,CATRQGQTGELFF
TRBV30,-,-,TRBJ2-7,TGTGCCTGTTCAGACAGCTCCTACGAGCAGTACTTC,CACSDSSYEQYF
TRBV5-1,-,-,TRBJ2-2,TGCGCCAGCAGCCGGAAGACCGGGACCAACGCGAACACCGGGGAGCTGTTTTTT,CASSRKTGTNANTGELFF
TRBV7-7,few,TRBD2,TRBJ2-5,TGTGCTAGCAGCCGGGGACTAGCGGGATTGGGGCAAGAGACCCAGTACTTC,CASSRGLAGLGQETQYF
TRBV5-1,-,TRBD2,TRBJ2-1,TGCGCCAGCAGCACGACAGCGGGGTTTGGAGGGCAGTTCTTC,CASSTTAGFGGQFF
TRBV5-4,few,-,TRBJ1-2,TGTGCCAGCAGCGGCCAGGGTAACTATGGCTACACCTTC,CASSGQGNYGYTF
TRBV4-2,-,-,TRBJ2-3,TGTGCCAGCAGCCAAGAGGGAACCGGAACAGATACGCAGTATTTT,CASSQEGTGTDTQYF
TRBV28,many,TRBD1,TRBJ1-2,TGTGCCAGCAGTCAACTCACAGGGGAGAACTATGGCTACACCTTC,CASSQLTGENYGYTF